Listed below are T cell receptor beta chains from one sample, sequenced in a study of cytomegalovirus exposure and HLA in healthy donors. Clones were sequenced by immunoSEQ multiplex PCR, and TCRdb holds only the in-frame ones, with some missing. The sample has 180,000 or so clones, about 79% seen once. Sequencing was carried out using PBMCs. These receptors all stem from a man aged 50 or older in good health and CMV-seropositive. CDR3s include the opening cysteine and the closing phenylalanine or tryptophan. The D gene is left open where the match is weak. Rows give clone size only sometimes, using once, few, many, or a class for an expanded clone.

j_call	v_call	d_call	clone_size	cdr3_aa	cdr3_nt
TRBJ1-1	TRBV7-6	TRBD1	.	CASSRGQGWGAFF	TGTGCCAGCAGCCGAGGACAGGGATGGGGAGCTTTCTTT
TRBJ1-2	TRBV25-1	TRBD1	.	CASSVGTGVGYTF	TGTGCCAGCAGTGTGGGGACAGGGGTGGGCTACACCTTC
TRBJ2-2	TRBV20-1	.	.	CSARDKRELFF	TGCAGTGCTAGAGATAAAAGGGAGCTGTTTTTT
TRBJ2-5	TRBV4-1	TRBD2	.	CASSQVRSGGLQTQYF	TGCGCCAGCAGCCAAGTTCGTAGCGGGGGGTTGCAGACCCAGTACTTC
TRBJ1-2	TRBV2	TRBD1	.	CASSPTGTAHGYTF	TGTGCCAGCAGTCCGACCGGGACAGCCCATGGCTACACCTTC
TRBJ1-4	TRBV18	TRBD1	.	CASSPGQGATNEKLFF	TGTGCCAGCTCACCGGGACAGGGGGCAACTAATGAAAAACTGTTTTTT
TRBJ1-2	TRBV28	.	.	CASRTVGYGYTF	TGTGCCAGCAGAACAGTGGGCTATGGCTACACCTTC
TRBJ1-3	TRBV5-5	.	.	CASSLSTGGSGNTIYF	TGTGCCAGCAGCCTTTCGACAGGCGGCTCTGGAAACACCATATATTTT
TRBJ2-5	TRBV5-1	TRBD2	.	CASTSGDQETQYF	TGCGCCAGCACTAGCGGGGACCAAGAGACCCAGTACTTC
TRBJ1-2	TRBV7-9	.	.	CASSLVAGPLAGYTF	TGTGCCAGCAGCTTAGTCGCAGGCCCTCTCGCTGGCTACACCTTC
TRBJ2-1	TRBV6-1	.	.	CASPRYNEQFF	TGTGCCAGCCCCAGATACAATGAGCAGTTCTTC
TRBJ1-1	TRBV7-9	.	many	CASSLVVGNTEAFF	TGTGCCAGCAGCTTAGTAGTTGGGAACACTGAAGCTTTCTTT
TRBJ2-1	TRBV7-2	.	few	CASSQRSYNEQFF	TGTGCCAGCAGCCAGCGCTCCTACAATGAGCAGTTCTTC
TRBJ2-1	TRBV27	TRBD1	once	CASSPPGTGNNEQFF	TGTGCCAGCAGTCCGCCCGGGACAGGGAACAATGAGCAGTTCTTC
TRBJ1-2	TRBV20-1	.	once	CSARKSYGYTF	TGCAGTGCTAGGAAGAGTTATGGCTACACCTTC
TRBJ2-2	TRBV5-6	.	.	CASSLGSGDGELFF	TGTGCCAGCAGCTTAGGGTCCGGGGACGGGGAGCTGTTTTTT
TRBJ1-1	TRBV19	.	.	CATTGGRDTEAFF	TGTGCCACCACGGGAGGGCGTGACACTGAAGCTTTCTTT
TRBJ2-3	TRBV5-1	TRBD1	.	CASSLGQGSTDTQYF	TGCGCCAGCAGCCTCGGACAGGGTAGCACAGATACGCAGTATTTT
TRBJ2-7	TRBV5-1	.	few	CASSLDREQYF	TGCGCCAGCAGCTTGGATCGTGAGCAGTACTTC
TRBJ1-1	TRBV10-3	.	.	CAISESRVLNTEAFF	TGTGCCATCAGTGAGTCGAGGGTATTAAACACTGAAGCTTTCTTT
TRBJ1-4	TRBV29-1	.	.	CSVELDSHNEKLFF	TGCAGCGTTGAACTCGACAGTCATAATGAAAAACTGTTTTTT
TRBJ2-7	TRBV25-1	TRBD2	few	CASLAGPVQYF	TGTGCCAGCCTAGCGGGACCCGTACAGTACTTC
TRBJ2-3	TRBV7-8	.	.	CASSFMGRADTQYF	TGTGCCAGCAGCTTTATGGGCAGGGCAGATACGCAGTATTTT
TRBJ2-5	TRBV6-6	TRBD2	.	CASSGGGVQETQYF	TGTGCCAGCAGTGGGGGAGGGGTCCAAGAGACCCAGTACTTC
TRBJ1-5	TRBV28	.	.	CASSSPGGAGNQPQHF	TGTGCCAGCAGCTCCCCGGGGGGGGCTGGCAATCAGCCCCAGCATTTT
TRBJ1-6	TRBV6-5	TRBD1	.	CASSTDRGVNSPLHF	TGTGCCAGCAGTACGGACAGGGGAGTGAATTCACCCCTCCACTTT
TRBJ2-5	TRBV10-1	.	.	CASPERGRVETQYF	TGCGCCAGCCCGGAGAGAGGTCGCGTAGAGACCCAGTACTTC
TRBJ2-2	TRBV5-1	TRBD1	once	CASSLARGTTGELFF	TGCGCCAGCAGCTTGGCCAGGGGGACCACCGGGGAGCTGTTTTTT
TRBJ2-3	TRBV6-6	.	.	CASSYGDNTDTQYF	TGTGCCAGCAGTTACGGTGACAACACAGATACGCAGTATTTT
TRBJ1-1	TRBV7-8	.	once	CASSRFGGITEAFF	TGTGCCAGCAGCCGGTTTGGGGGGATCACTGAAGCTTTCTTT
TRBJ2-5	TRBV5-1	TRBD1	few	CASSNRGLGETQYF	TGCGCCAGCAGTAACAGGGGCCTCGGGGAGACCCAGTACTTC
TRBJ1-2	TRBV5-1	TRBD1	.	CASSHGTANYGYTF	TGCGCCAGCAGCCATGGGACAGCTAACTATGGCTACACCTTC
TRBJ2-2	TRBV11-2	.	.	CASSLLGQEWAGELFF	TGTGCCAGCAGCTTACTTGGGCAGGAATGGGCCGGGGAGCTGTTTTTT
TRBJ2-5	TRBV30	TRBD2	.	CAWRHLAGGPRKTQYF	TGTGCCTGGCGTCATCTAGCGGGGGGGCCAAGGAAGACCCAGTACTTC
TRBJ2-4	TRBV7-9	TRBD2	once	CASSISGAINIQYF	TGTGCCAGCAGCATAAGCGGGGCCATAAACATTCAGTACTTC
TRBJ2-5	TRBV7-2	.	.	CASSRLQETQYF	TGTGCCAGCAGCAGACTACAAGAGACCCAGTACTTC
TRBJ2-7	TRBV11-3	.	.	CASSPNSYEQYF	TGTGCCAGCAGCCCAAACTCCTACGAGCAGTACTTC
TRBJ2-7	TRBV6-5	TRBD2	once	CASSRASGDYEQYF	TGTGCCAGCAGCCGAGCTAGCGGGGATTACGAGCAGTACTTC
TRBJ1-2	TRBV5-1	.	.	CASSDRTDGYTF	TGCGCCAGCAGCGATCGGACAGATGGCTACACCTTC
TRBJ1-2	TRBV29-1	TRBD1	.	CSVDRENYGYTF	TGCAGCGTAGACAGGGAGAACTATGGCTACACCTTC
TRBJ1-3	TRBV28	TRBD1	.	CASSLYGTGLGNTIYF	TGTGCCAGCAGTTTATACGGGACAGGTCTTGGAAACACCATATATTTT
TRBJ2-7	TRBV7-9	.	.	CASSLATYEQYF	TGTGCCAGCAGCTTAGCTACCTACGAGCAGTACTTC